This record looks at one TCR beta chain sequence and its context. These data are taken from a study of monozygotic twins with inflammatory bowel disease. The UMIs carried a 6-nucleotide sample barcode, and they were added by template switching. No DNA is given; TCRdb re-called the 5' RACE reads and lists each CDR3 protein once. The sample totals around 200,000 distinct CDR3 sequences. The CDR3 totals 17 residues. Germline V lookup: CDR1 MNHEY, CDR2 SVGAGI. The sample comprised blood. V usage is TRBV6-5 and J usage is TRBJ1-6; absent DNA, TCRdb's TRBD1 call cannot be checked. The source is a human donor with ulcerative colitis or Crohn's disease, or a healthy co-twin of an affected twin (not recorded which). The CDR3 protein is CASSYSLGVTNNSPLHF.